These 25 T cell receptor beta chains were sequenced from one sample in a study of T cell responses to AZD1222 COVID-19 vaccine. The method was immunoSEQ multiplex PCR; TCRdb's version includes in-frame clones alone and lacks a portion of them. The sample lists about 150,000 clones; 93% were seen once. This sample comprised peripheral blood, obtained on day 0 of AZD1222 vaccination. The origin of the receptors is an adult in good health.

The V and J genes are TRBV27 and TRBJ2-2; D unresolved. Germline CDR1 is MNHEY and CDR2 is SMNVEV (reference sequence). Deletions cut 1 base from V and 8 bases from J, with 8 bases between. The CDR3 is 13 residues long. The CDR3 region has the DNA TGTGCCAGCAGTTTATGGGGAAGAGGGGAGCTGTTTTTT. Encoded protein: CASSLWGRGELFF.

This clone was recorded a few times. This rearrangement joins TRBV19 to TRBJ2-7; D may be TRBD2 (5 bases). V was shortened by 0 bases and J by 2 bases, with 8 bases between the two germline ends. The CDR3 runs to 14 residues. Germline-derived CDR1 and CDR2 are LNHDA and SQIVND (reference sequence). The CDR3 spells CASSIEKRAYEQYF. Written as DNA, the CDR3 is TGTGCCAGTAGTATAGAGAAGAGGGCCTACGAGCAGTACTTC. The variable domain in full, completed from reference TRBV19 and TRBJ2-7, reads DGGITQSPKYLFRKEGQNVTLSCEQNLNHDAMYWYRQDPGQGLRLIYYSQIVNDFQKGDIAEGYSVSREKKESFPLTVTSAQKNPTAFYLCASSIEKRAYEQYFGPGTRLTVT.

In its sample, this clone was seen once. The rearrangement links TRBV6-5 to TRBJ2-7; TRBD1 aligns across 9 bases. The length of the CDR3 is 15 residues. With V trimmed by 4 bases and J by 5 bases, 9 bases remained unmatched. CDR1 and CDR2 from the germline V gene are MNHEY and SVGAGI. CDR3 in amino acids: CASSSRTGAMDEQYF. CDR3 coding DNA: TGTGCCAGCAGTTCCCGGACAGGGGCAATGGACGAGCAGTACTTC.

The J gene is TRBJ2-5, the V gene TRBV2, with 8 bases identical to TRBD2. Trimming at V came to 5 bases and at J to 5 bases, leaving 7 bases not matched to a gene. The CDR3 is made up of 14 amino acids. CDR1 and CDR2 from the germline V gene are SNHLY and FYNNEI. In DNA, the CDR3 is TGTGCCAGCAGTCCCCGGGGACTAGGCGAGACCCAGTACTTC. Translated, it gives CASSPRGLGETQYF.

The chain carries TRBV30 and TRBJ2-7, with D hard to call. The CDR3 length is 12 residues. The V end lost 2 bases, the J end lost 3 bases, and 8 bases lay between the germline ends. Per germline, CDR1 GTSNPN and CDR2 SVGIG (reference sequence). In DNA form, the CDR3 reads TGTGCCTGGAGTCAAGGGATCTACGAGCAGTACTTC. Its translation is CAWSQGIYEQYF.

The chain recombines TRBV2 with TRBJ1-4; D is perhaps TRBD1 (5 bases). The CDR3 covers 15 residues. V lost 3 bases, J lost 7 bases, and 15 bases lay in between. Germline loops: CDR1 SNHLY, CDR2 FYNNEI. This CDR3 is CASSDGTDSSEKLFF. In DNA, the CDR3 is TGTGCCAGCAGTGATGGGACTGACTCGTCTGAAAAACTGTTTTTT.

The chain carries TRBV7-9 and TRBJ1-6; a weak D match, TRBD1 (6 bases). This CDR3 is 14 amino acids long. V was clipped by 1 base and J by 10 bases, with 11 bases between them. The V gene's germline CDR1 is SEHNR and CDR2 FQNEAQ (reference sequence). CDR3 DNA: TGTGCCAGCAGCTTAGGAGAAGGGGGATCACCCCTCCACTTT. It encodes CASSLGEGGSPLHF.

This chain connects TRBV18 to TRBJ2-7; D might be TRBD2 (6 bases). Trimming shortened V by 3 bases and J by 12 bases, and 21 bases separated the two germline ends. The CDR3 is 14 residues long. The germline V gene encodes CDR1 KGHSH and CDR2 LQKENI. CDR3 sequence (DNA): TGTGCCAGCTCACCGGGGAACTGGGGGGACGAGTTGTACTTC. Residues: CASSPGNWGDELYF.

The chain recombines TRBV2 with TRBJ1-1; D gene uncertain. V was trimmed by 4 bases and J by 0 bases, leaving 9 bases between them. CDR3 length: 14 residues. Germline values: CDR1 SNHLY, CDR2 FYNNEI. CDR3 region: CASSATVMNTEAFF. The CDR3 DNA follows: TGTGCCAGCAGTGCCACAGTGATGAACACTGAAGCTTTCTTT.

The chain combines TRBV5-5 with TRBJ2-3; 10 nucleotides line up with TRBD2. CDR3 size: 17 residues. With V trimmed by 1 base and J by 4 bases, 9 bases remained unmatched. Germline V CDR1 and CDR2: SGHKS, YYEKEE (reference sequence). The CDR3 region is CASSLRLAGDMADTQYF. CDR3 bases: TGTGCCAGCAGCTTGCGGCTAGCGGGAGATATGGCAGATACGCAGTATTTT.

The chain joins TRBV5-5 to TRBJ2-7; 12 bases line up with TRBD2. This CDR3 comprises 18 residues. With V trimmed by 2 bases and J by 0 bases, 9 bases remained unmatched. Germline-derived CDR1 and CDR2 are SGHKS and YYEKEE (reference sequence). CDR3 nucleotide sequence: TGTGCCAGCAGCTTATGGGCTAGCGGGAGGGACAGCTCCTACGAGCAGTACTTC. Encoded protein: CASSLWASGRDSSYEQYF.

The chain couples TRBV19 to TRBJ1-1; D gene unclear. This CDR3 is built from 13 residues. Trimming removed 6 bases from V and 4 bases from J, with 12 bases in between. CDR1 is LNHDA and CDR2 is SQIVND in the germline V gene (reference sequence). CDR3 in amino acids: CASSFAGGTEAFF. For the CDR3, the DNA is TGTGCCAGTAGCTTTGCGGGAGGCACTGAAGCTTTCTTT.

The chain couples TRBV10-3 to TRBJ2-3; TRBD2 matches at 9 bases. This CDR3 region has 14 residues. Germline CDR1 and CDR2: ENHRY and SYGVKD. V was pared by 10 bases and J by 0 bases, with 5 bases of the junction left unmatched. The CDR3 DNA reads as TGTGCCACCCTAACTAGCGGGAGCACAGATACGCAGTATTTT. Its translation: CATLTSGSTDTQYF.

This chain joins TRBV7-9 and TRBJ2-1; 9 positions agree with TRBD2. Unmatched junction bases numbered 2, after V lost 1 base and J lost 4 bases. The CDR3 extends over 15 amino acids. Germline lookup yields CDR1 SEHNR and CDR2 FQNEAQ (reference sequence). The CDR3 DNA follows: TGTGCCAGCAGCTTAGTAGCGGGAGTGTACAATGAGCAGTTCTTC. It specifies CASSLVAGVYNEQFF.

V and J are TRBV5-4 and TRBJ2-1; the match to TRBD2 covers 10 bases. In germline, CDR1 is SGHNT, CDR2 YYREEE (reference sequence). The CDR3 contains 15 residues. After removal of 3 bases from V and 5 bases from J, the junction contained 5 bases not matched to a gene. The CDR3 is CASSSRTSGDNEQFF. The CDR3 bases are TGTGCCAGCAGCTCCCGTACTAGCGGGGACAATGAGCAGTTCTTC.

This clone was counted a few times. The V and J genes are TRBV19 and TRBJ1-2; TRBD1 is a possible D gene (5 bases). The CDR3 is made up of 15 amino acids. CDR1 is LNHDA, CDR2 SQIVND, per germline (reference sequence). Trimming took off 1 base at V and 4 bases at J, with 13 bases between the two ends. This CDR3 is CASSIVRDGSYGYTF. CDR3 DNA sequence: TGTGCCAGTAGTATAGTGCGGGACGGATCCTATGGCTACACCTTC.

This rearrangement joins TRBV12-5 to TRBJ2-3, with D hard to call. CDR1 and CDR2 from the germline V gene are LGHNT and FRNRAP. The CDR3 runs 14 residues. V dropped 3 bases and J dropped 2 bases, with 9 bases sitting between them. The CDR3 spells CASGFRLLTDTQYF. The CDR3 DNA is TGTGCTAGTGGTTTTCGCCTCCTCACAGATACGCAGTATTTT.

This chain uses TRBV27 with TRBJ2-7; 10 positions agree with TRBD1. V lost 5 bases, J lost 3 bases, and 7 bases stayed unmatched. CDR1 and CDR2 (germline): MNHEY, SMNVEV (reference sequence). The CDR3 consists of 15 residues. CDR3 coding DNA: TGTGCCAGCAGTCCCGGGACAGGGGATTTCTACGAGCAGTACTTC. This translates into CASSPGTGDFYEQYF.

The rearrangement links TRBV3-1 (or the pseudogene TRBV3-2) to TRBJ1-5, with D possibly matching TRBD1 (5 bases). The length of the CDR3 is 15 residues. The germline V and J ends were trimmed by 0 bases and 9 bases, with 15 bases remaining between them. Germline CDR1 is LGHDT and CDR2 is YNNKEL (reference sequence). The CDR3 bases are TGTGCCAGCAGCCAAGATGGGACGGGCGGCGGGCCCCAGCATTTT. Its translation is CASSQDGTGGGPQHF.

This chain links TRBV30 with TRBJ1-5; D not resolved. Trimming cost V 0 bases and J 4 bases, with 10 bases left between them. CDR1 and CDR2 (germline): GTSNPN, SVGIG (reference sequence). The CDR3 covers 14 residues. As DNA, the CDR3 is TGTGCCTGGAGTGTCGGTGGGGATAATCAGCCCCAGCATTTT. Its translation: CAWSVGGDNQPQHF.

The chain is built from TRBV2 and TRBJ2-3; tentative D call: TRBD2 (5 bases). V dropped 7 bases and J dropped 0 bases, with 8 bases sitting between them. This CDR3 spans 13 amino acids. The germline V gene encodes CDR1 SNHLY and CDR2 FYNNEI. The CDR3: CASTPGSTDTQYF. The CDR3 DNA reads as TGTGCCAGCACTCCGGGGAGCACAGATACGCAGTATTTT.

V is TRBV29-1 and J is TRBJ1-1; D is uncertain. Trimming took 5 bases from V and 4 from J, leaving 14 bases between them. The CDR3 totals 13 residues. Germline V gene lookup returns CDR1 SQVTM and CDR2 ANQGSEA. Here the CDR3 DNA reads TGCAGCGTTTTACTCCTTCGGGGCACTGAAGCTTTCTTT. This codes for CSVLLLRGTEAFF.

The chain combines TRBV30 with TRBJ2-7; TRBD2 matches 11 bases. The CDR3 covers 15 residues. V shed 2 bases, J shed 1 base, and the junction held 4 bases outside the gene matches. The V gene's germline CDR1 is GTSNPN and CDR2 SVGIG (reference sequence). The CDR3 DNA sequence: TGTGCCTGGAGTCCCCGACTAGCGGGATCCTACGAGCAGTACTTC. As protein: CAWSPRLAGSYEQYF.

The J gene is TRBJ1-2, the V gene TRBV2; D call uncertain. Trimming left V 7 bases short and J 5 bases short, with 17 bases between. CDR3 length: 14 amino acids. Germline V gene data show CDR1 as SNHLY and CDR2 as FYNNEI. For the CDR3, the DNA is TGTGCCAGCATCGCGACACGGAACGGATATGGCTACACCTTC. Translated: CASIATRNGYGYTF.

The J gene is TRBJ2-2, the V gene TRBV6-4, with D uncertain. Trimming took 4 bases from V and 3 from J, leaving 3 bases between them. The CDR3 has 12 residues. Germline V CDR1 and CDR2: MRHNA, SNTAGT. CDR3 nucleotides: TGTGCCAGCAGTGGGGACACCGGGGAGCTGTTTTTT. Amino acids: CASSGDTGELFF.